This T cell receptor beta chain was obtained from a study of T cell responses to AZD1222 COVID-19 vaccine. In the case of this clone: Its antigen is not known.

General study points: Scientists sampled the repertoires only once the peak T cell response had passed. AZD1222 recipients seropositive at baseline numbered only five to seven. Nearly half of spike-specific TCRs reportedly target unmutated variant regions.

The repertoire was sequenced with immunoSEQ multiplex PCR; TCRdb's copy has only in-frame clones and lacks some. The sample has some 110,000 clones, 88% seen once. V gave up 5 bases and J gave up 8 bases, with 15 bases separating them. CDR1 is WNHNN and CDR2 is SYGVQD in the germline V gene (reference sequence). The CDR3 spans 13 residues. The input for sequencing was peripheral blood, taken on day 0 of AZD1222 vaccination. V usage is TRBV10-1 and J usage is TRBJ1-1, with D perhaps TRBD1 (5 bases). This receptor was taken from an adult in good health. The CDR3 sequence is CASSRTGTREAFF. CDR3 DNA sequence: TGCGCCAGCAGTCGAACGGGGACGCGGGAAGCTTTCTTT.